In this sample, the clone carrying this T cell receptor (beta chain) turned up many times. Its specificity is unknown. These data originate in a study of T cells in Graves' hyperthyroidism and ophthalmopathy. Study information: Pretreatment peripheral blood was obtained at initial diagnosis. General study points: From stable hyperthyroidism, ophthalmopathy was set apart by a 13 V-J model. Also found in blood were most expanded thyroid clonotypes above 0.001.

The source material, RNA transcripts, was used to amplify TCR beta CDR3 regions. First-round RT-PCR of the TCR CDR3 relied on the HTBI primer set. TCRdb analysed the multiplex PCR reads with MiXCR anew, one entry per CDR3 protein. This table holds nearly 600,000 distinct CDR3 sequences, around 14% found once. Orbital computed tomography, thyroid ultrasound, serum thyroxine and TRAb, and clinical symptoms together informed the diagnoses. CDR1 and CDR2 (germline): SGHRS, YFSETQ. The CDR3 has 12 residues. Trimming removed 0 bases from V and 8 bases from J, with 8 bases in between. This clonotype was obtained from a woman under 30 with Graves' ophthalmopathy. Sequencing used blood. The V gene is TRBV5-1, the J gene TRBJ1-1; D ambiguous. This CDR3 reads CASSLESREAFF. CDR3 bases: TGCGCCAGCAGCTTGGAATCCAGGGAAGCTTTCTTT.